The sequence of this T cell receptor beta chain was determined in a study of T cell responses to AZD1222 COVID-19 vaccine. General study findings and limits: The study found vaccine-associated CD4 TCRs spanning spike, dominant at 160-218 and 743-854. A mostly white British donor set with more females was recruited, and clonal diversity was possibly underestimated.

Sequenced by immunoSEQ multiplex PCR; TCRdb stores in-frame clones only, minus some. The sample holds approximately 140,000 clones, roughly 92% seen once. Of note for this clone: Its antigen is unidentified.

It was second doses at about 4 or about 12 weeks that were pooled. This clonotype originated in an adult who received the AZD1222 COVID-19 vaccine. Sequencing used peripheral blood, obtained 28 days after the second AZD1222 dose.

The CDR3 DNA follows: TGTGCCAGCAGCGAGGGACTCTCACCCCCAGATACGCAGTATTTT. It translates to CASSEGLSPPDTQYF. V usage is TRBV9 and J usage is TRBJ2-3; a possible D gene is TRBD2 (6 bases). There are 15 residues in the CDR3. Germline values: CDR1 SGDLS, CDR2 YYNGEE. V was clipped by 3 bases and J by 4 bases, with 15 bases between them.